A single T cell receptor (beta chain) is shown here with its context. Antigen: not known. After removal of 4 bases from V and 4 bases from J, the junction contained 7 bases not matched to a gene. The length of the CDR3 is 15 residues. The germline CDR1 and CDR2 sequences are SNHLY and FYNNEI. These data originate in a study of T-cell memory formation after mild COVID-19. Turning to the study itself: TCR clusters largely stayed donor specific.

TCRdb itself ran the 5' RACE reads through MiXCR, one entry per CDR3 protein. In the table there are some 180,000 distinct CDR3 sequences, 18% of which are singletons. Study-level points and caveats: Pre-infection memory already had some responding clones, implying cross-reactive memory joined. Mostly located in CM and EM were contracting CD4+ clones, with contracting CD8+ clones located in EMRA.

This chain joins TRBV2 and TRBJ2-3; 8 bases are shared with TRBD2. The receptor's source is a man between 18 and 29 years old who had mild COVID-19 (a few samples of this study predate the infection). Cell type and time point are not known. Sequenced input: PBMCs or a T cell subset sorted from them (not recorded which). The CDR3 region has the DNA TGTGCCAGCAGTGCAGCGCGGGGGGCCGCAGATACGCAGTATTTT. As protein: CASSAARGAADTQYF.